These 24 T cell receptor beta chains were all obtained from the same sample, sequenced in a study of blood T cell repertoires in COVID-19. Profiling relied on immunoSEQ multiplex PCR, and the TCRdb table lists in-frame clones only, not all of them. The repertoire holds 150,000 to 200,000 clones, with 90% as singletons. Sequencing used peripheral blood. The source is a man between 60 and 75 years old with active or convalescent COVID-19.

The chain joins TRBV21-1 to TRBJ1-3; the D segment call TRBD1 is taken from the table without a DNA check. TRBV21-1 is listed as a pseudogene. This CDR3 has 17 residues. The CDR3 here is CASSKVDIINSGNTIYF. DNA of the CDR3: TGTGCCAGCAGCAAAGTGGACATCATTAACTCTGGAAACACCATATATTTT.

The rearrangement joins TRBV7-9 to TRBJ1-2; D is perhaps TRBD1 (5 bases). CDR1 is SEHNR and CDR2 is FQNEAQ in the germline V gene (reference sequence). The CDR3 loop spans 15 amino acids. V lost 1 base to trimming and J lost 3 bases, with 12 bases between them. Here the CDR3 reads CASSLELRGHYGYTF. DNA for the CDR3: TGTGCCAGCAGCTTAGAGTTGCGGGGCCACTATGGCTACACCTTC. Looking up the rest from reference TRBV7-9 and TRBJ1-2 gives the full variable domain: DTGVSQNPRHKITKRGQNVTFRCDPISEHNRLYWYRQTLGQGPEFLTYFQNEAQLEKSRLLSDRFSAERPKGSFSTLEIQRTEQGDSAMYLCASSLELRGHYGYTFGSGTRLTVV.

The rearrangement links TRBV6-5 to TRBJ2-1; 14 bases agree with TRBD2. V lost 5 bases and J lost 7; bases outside the gene matches: 4. CDR1 is MNHEY and CDR2 is SVGAGI in the germline V gene. This CDR3 contains 15 residues. The CDR3 region is CASSTGTSGSNEQFF. DNA for the CDR3: TGTGCCAGCAGTACCGGGACTAGCGGGAGTAATGAGCAGTTCTTC.

The table lists this clone with a count of one. The chain combines TRBV7-6 with TRBJ2-3; 14 bases are a match to TRBD2. Trimming removed 6 bases from V and 3 bases from J; junction bases left unmatched: 11. Looked up from germline, CDR1 is SGHVS and CDR2 is FNYEAQ. The CDR3 spans 18 residues. CDR3 nucleotide sequence: TGTGCCAGCAGACTGACTAGCGGGGGGGCCAGTGGGACAGATACGCAGTATTTT. It encodes CASRLTSGGASGTDTQYF.

The genes are TRBV6-5 and TRBJ2-7, with 10 nucleotides matching TRBD1. V lost 8 bases, J lost 0 bases, and 4 bases stayed unmatched. This CDR3 is built from 14 residues. In germline, CDR1 is MNHEY, CDR2 SVGAGI. The CDR3: CASDWTGGSYEQYF. The CDR3 nucleotides read TGTGCCAGCGACTGGACAGGGGGCTCCTACGAGCAGTACTTC.

The chain links TRBV28 to TRBJ1-5, with D possibly being TRBD1 (5 bases). Trimming shortened V by 6 bases and J by 7 bases, and 25 bases separated the two germline ends. This CDR3 has 17 amino acids. Germline values: CDR1 MDHEN, CDR2 SYDVKM. The DNA of the CDR3 is TGTGCCAGCAGCGACTTCCAGGACGCCAAGGGGAGGCAGCCCCAGCATTTT. Its protein is CASSDFQDAKGRQPQHF.

As regards this clone: Other DNA sequences of this sample code for an identical CDR3. CDR3 bases: TGTGCCAGCTCACCACGAGGAGGGGGCAATCAGCCCCAGCATTTT. Amino acids: CASSPRGGGNQPQHF. The chain recombines TRBV18 with TRBJ1-5; perhaps TRBD1 as D (5 bases). Germline V gene sequence: CDR1 KGHSH, CDR2 LQKENI. V was clipped by 1 base and J by 2 bases, with 9 bases between them. The CDR3 runs 15 residues.

The CDR3 here is CASSTWVLGGNTEAFF. CDR3 nucleotide sequence: TGTGCCAGTAGTACTTGGGTGTTGGGAGGGAACACTGAAGCTTTCTTT. The chain uses TRBV19 and TRBJ1-1; D call uncertain. Trimming removed 4 bases at V and 1 base at J, with 16 bases between. This CDR3 region has 16 residues. Looked up from germline, CDR1 is LNHDA and CDR2 is SQIVND (reference sequence).

The gene calls are TRBV2 and TRBJ2-5, with D tentatively TRBD1 (5 bases). The CDR3 contains 14 residues. Germline assignment: CDR1 SNHLY and CDR2 FYNNEI. Trimming pared 3 bases from V and 4 bases from J, leaving 12 bases between. The CDR3 DNA reads TGTGCCAGCAGTGATGGGGCAGGGCTAGAGACCCAGTACTTC. Protein: CASSDGAGLETQYF.

The V gene is TRBV7-6, the J gene TRBJ2-3; 9 nucleotides line up with TRBD2. With 3 bases clipped from V and 4 bases from J, the junction kept 8 bases outside the gene matches. This CDR3 has 16 residues. Germline V lookup: CDR1 SGHVS, CDR2 FNYEAQ. The chain's CDR3 is CASSLRLAEGSDTQYF. The CDR3 region has the DNA TGTGCCAGCAGCTTGCGACTAGCGGAGGGATCAGATACGCAGTATTTT.

V and J are TRBV2 and TRBJ2-3, with a weak D call TRBD1 (5 bases). V lost 7 bases, J lost 3 bases, and 20 bases lay in between. Germline-derived CDR1 and CDR2 are SNHLY and FYNNEI. The CDR3 totals 16 residues. The DNA of the CDR3 is TGTGCCAGCACTCCGTCCCAGGGTAGACGAACAGATACGCAGTATTTT. Residues: CASTPSQGRRTDTQYF.

As regards this clone: Since a much larger clone is just one base distant, this may be a read error. The J gene is TRBJ2-5, the V gene TRBV7-8; perhaps TRBD1 as D (5 bases). The germline V gene encodes CDR1 SGHVS and CDR2 FQNEAQ. This CDR3 has 13 amino acids. V was cut by 5 bases and J by 0 bases, with 7 bases left in between. In nucleotides, the CDR3 is TGTGCCAGCAGCCGACAGTACCAAGAGACCCAGTACTTC. Translating it yields CASSRQYQETQYF. Full variable domain (outside the CDR3, taken from reference TRBV7-8 and TRBJ2-5): GAGVSQSPRYKVAKRGQDVALRCDPISGHVSLFWYQQALGQGPEFLTYFQNEAQLDKSGLPSDRFFAERPEGSVSTLKIQRTQQEDSAVYLCASSRQYQETQYFGPGTRLLVL.

V usage is TRBV27 and J usage is TRBJ1-5; D is perhaps TRBD1 (6 bases). The V end lost 6 bases, the J end lost 5 bases, and 14 bases lay between the germline ends. The CDR3 is made up of 14 amino acids. CDR1 is MNHEY and CDR2 is SMNVEV in the germline V gene (reference sequence). In DNA, the CDR3 is TGTGCCAGCAGACCTTACGCAGGGGATCAGCCCCAGCATTTT. This translates into CASRPYAGDQPQHF.

This clone showed up just once. The chain combines TRBV5-4 with TRBJ2-2, with 11 bases lining up with TRBD1. The germline gives CDR1 SGHNT, CDR2 YYREEE (reference sequence). With V trimmed by 2 bases and J by 0 bases, 3 bases remained unmatched. The CDR3 length is 17 residues. As DNA, the CDR3 is TGTGCCAGCAGCTTAGGGACAGGGGGACCGAACACCGGGGAGCTGTTTTTT. Encoded protein: CASSLGTGGPNTGELFF.

This clone was seen once. The chain joins TRBV11-2 to TRBJ1-6, with D possibly matching TRBD1 (6 bases). The V end was cut by 1 base, the J end by 3 bases, with 13 bases between. The CDR3 loop spans 17 amino acids. The germline V gene encodes CDR1 SGHAT and CDR2 FQNNGV. In DNA form, the CDR3 reads TGTGCCAGCAGCTTAGTTTTCGGACAGATCTATAATTCACCCCTCCACTTT. Translation: CASSLVFGQIYNSPLHF.

The chain recombines TRBV5-8 with TRBJ2-4, with 9 bases lining up with TRBD1. The junction had 6 bases not matched to a gene; V was cut back by 4 bases and J by 1 base. The germline CDR1 and CDR2 sequences are SGHTS and YDEGEE. The CDR3 is made up of 16 amino acids. This chain's CDR3 is CASSIDRGRAKNIQYF. CDR3 bases: TGTGCCAGCAGCATCGACAGGGGGAGGGCCAAAAACATTCAGTACTTC.

The chain is built from TRBV28 and TRBJ1-2, with TRBD1 matching 9 bases. The CDR3 spans 16 residues. CDR1 and CDR2 from the germline V gene are MDHEN and SYDVKM. Unmatched junction bases numbered 7, after V lost 0 bases and J lost 5 bases. This CDR3 reads CASSLWGDRVGYGYTF. In DNA, the CDR3 is TGTGCCAGCAGTTTATGGGGGGACAGGGTAGGGTATGGCTACACCTTC.

The chain couples TRBV6-5 to TRBJ2-5; 7 bases align to TRBD1. In germline, CDR1 is MNHEY, CDR2 SVGAGI. The V segment lost 2 bases and the J segment 14 bases; nucleotides outside the gene matches: 5. The length of the CDR3 is 11 residues. This chain's CDR3 is CASSYKGQSYF. CDR3 nucleotides: TGTGCCAGCAGTTACAAGGGACAGTCATACTTC.

V usage is TRBV27 and J usage is TRBJ1-1; D may be TRBD1 (5 bases). Germline assignment: CDR1 MNHEY and CDR2 SMNVEV (reference sequence). This CDR3 region has 16 residues. The V gene lost 3 bases and the J gene lost 1 base, with 15 bases spanning the gap. CDR3 sequence reads: CASSFRAPRRNTEAFF. CDR3 sequence (DNA): TGTGCCAGCAGTTTCAGGGCTCCAAGAAGGAACACTGAAGCTTTCTTT.

The CDR3 loop is CASSSTGGAEQYF. The CDR3 coding sequence is TGCGCCAGCAGCTCTACAGGGGGCGCCGAGCAGTACTTC. The J gene is TRBJ2-7, the V gene TRBV5-1; 9 bases agree with TRBD1. Looked up from germline, CDR1 is SGHRS and CDR2 is YFSETQ. The CDR3 extends over 13 amino acids. Losses at the gene ends were 3 bases for V and 6 bases for J; bases not matched to a gene: 4.

The rearrangement joins TRBV5-1 to TRBJ2-7; D is possibly TRBD1 (6 bases). Germline CDR1 reads SGHRS; CDR2 reads YFSETQ. CDR3 length: 16 amino acids. V was shortened by 4 bases and J by 7 bases, with 24 bases between the two germline ends. CDR3 coding DNA: TGCGCCAGCAGCCAGGCACCGACAGGACCTGGGAGAGAGCAGTACTTC. Translation: CASSQAPTGPGREQYF.

V and J are TRBV5-1 and TRBJ1-4; D gene ambiguous. This CDR3 contains 13 residues. CDR1 is SGHRS, CDR2 YFSETQ, per germline. The V gene lost 2 bases and the J gene lost 5 bases, with 7 bases spanning the gap. This CDR3 is CASSFSANEKLFF. CDR3 DNA sequence: TGCGCCAGCAGCTTTAGTGCGAATGAAAAACTGTTTTTT.

In this sample, this clone turned up once. V usage is TRBV11-3 and J usage is TRBJ2-3; D not resolved. This CDR3 comprises 14 residues. V lost 0 bases and J lost 6, with 10 bases in between. The V gene's germline CDR1 is SGHNT and CDR2 YENEEA. Here the CDR3 reads CASSLDGPSDTQYF. The CDR3 nucleotides read TGTGCCAGCAGCTTAGATGGGCCCTCGGATACGCAGTATTTT.

The rearrangement uses TRBV6-2 or TRBV6-3 and TRBJ2-7, with 9 positions matching TRBD1. The germline V gene encodes CDR1 MNHEY and CDR2 SVGEGT. The V and J ends lost 2 bases and 4 bases, in that order; junction bases with no gene match: 3. The CDR3 length is 14 residues. The CDR3 loop is CASSYAGTGYEQYF. CDR3 nucleotides: TGTGCCAGCAGTTACGCCGGGACAGGGTACGAGCAGTACTTC.